The 2 T cell receptor beta chains presented below share a single source sample, sequenced in a study of spatial heterogeneity in lung cancer. Study-wide points: Tumor mutation counts were tracked by expanded intratumoral alpha and beta TCR counts.

The time point was: sample taken at primary tumor resection. What these receptors recognize is not known. TCRdb re-derived calls from the 5' RACE reads in MiXCR, one entry per CDR3 protein. Among under 15,000 distinct CDR3 sequences listed, around 5.8% were seen once. The sample was lung tumor tissue, taken at surgery. The receptors derive from a female donor with early-stage non-small cell lung cancer.

In its sample, this clonotype was seen many times. The genes are TRBV20-1 and TRBJ1-6, with a tentative D call TRBD1 (6 bases). The germline V gene has CDR1 DFQATT and CDR2 SNEGSKA (reference sequence). The CDR3 loop spans 15 amino acids. With 5 bases removed from V and 4 bases from J, the gap between germline ends came to 15 bases. The CDR3 DNA reads as TGCAGTGCTCCGGGGGCCCTATCTTATAATTCACCCCTCCACTTT. Encoded protein: CSAPGALSYNSPLHF.

This clonotype was found many times. The chain couples TRBV7-9 to TRBJ2-7; 7 bases agree with TRBD1. V lost 2 bases and J lost 0; bases outside the gene matches: 10. Germline V gene data show CDR1 as SEHNR and CDR2 as FQNEAQ (reference sequence). The CDR3 contains 17 residues. In nucleotides, the CDR3 is TGTGCCAGCAGCTTAATCGTCCCGGGACAGCCCTCCTACGAGCAGTACTTC. This gives the protein CASSLIVPGQPSYEQYF.